The 31 T cell receptor beta chains below were found in one sample sequenced in a study of radiation and T cells in renal cell carcinoma. Libraries were prepared by immunoSEQ multiplex PCR; TCRdb keeps only in-frame clonotypes and omits some of them. The sample carries 100,000 to 150,000 clones, approximately 75% recorded once. Time point indicated: blood 2 weeks post-SBRT. The treatment was: 15 Gy SBRT to primary tumor, nephrectomy 4 weeks later. The source was blood, collected from a patient whose treatment included radiotherapy and nephrectomy. These receptors all stem from a woman aged 55-69 years with renal cell carcinoma.

This sequence joins TRBV11-2 and TRBJ1-1, with TRBD1 identical over 7 bases. The CDR3 extends over 12 amino acids. After removal of 6 bases from V and 10 bases from J, the junction contained 8 bases not matched to a gene. The germline V gene has CDR1 SGHAT and CDR2 FQNNGV. CDR3: CASRILRGAAFF. The CDR3 coding sequence is TGTGCCAGCAGAATACTCAGGGGGGCAGCTTTCTTT.

V gene TRBV9 combines with J gene TRBJ2-6, with TRBD2 matching 9 bases. Germline V CDR1 and CDR2: SGDLS, YYNGEE. V lost 3 bases to trimming and J lost 2 bases; unmatched junction nucleotides: 3. The CDR3 has 16 amino acids. Written as DNA, the CDR3 is TGTGCCAGCAGCGGAAGCGGGGGGCCTGGGGCCAACGTCCTGACTTTC. Translated: CASSGSGGPGANVLTF.

V gene TRBV6-5 combines with J gene TRBJ1-2, with no clear D. Trimming cost V 6 bases and J 7 bases, with 12 bases left between them. CDR1 and CDR2 from the germline V gene are MNHEY and SVGAGI. The CDR3 covers 12 residues. DNA of the CDR3: TGTGCCAGCAGGGACGATGCTCGTGGCTACACCTTC. Its translation: CASRDDARGYTF.

The rearrangement uses TRBV5-4 and TRBJ2-1; the match to TRBD2 covers 10 bases. This CDR3 contains 15 residues. Germline V lookup: CDR1 SGHNT, CDR2 YYREEE (reference sequence). V was clipped by 4 bases and J by 8 bases; unmatched bases: 9. CDR3 region: CASSPSGGASDEQFF. The CDR3 DNA is TGTGCCAGCAGCCCCAGCGGGGGGGCTTCAGATGAGCAGTTCTTC.

The chain employs TRBV30 and TRBJ1-2, with D tentatively TRBD1 (6 bases). The CDR3 runs 14 residues. Germline V gene lookup returns CDR1 GTSNPN and CDR2 SVGIG (reference sequence). The V end was cut by 5 bases, the J end by 0 bases, with 13 bases between. Here the CDR3 DNA reads TGTGCCTGGGGGGGCATCTTTCCTAACTATGGCTACACCTTC. It codes for CAWGGIFPNYGYTF.

This chain uses TRBV6-5 with TRBJ2-3; D gene unclear. Germline-derived CDR1 and CDR2 are MNHEY and SVGAGI. The V end lost 5 bases, the J end lost 2 bases, and 5 bases lay between the germline ends. The CDR3 sequence is 12 residues long. Here the CDR3 reads CASSTFTDTQYF. CDR3 nucleotide sequence: TGTGCCAGCAGTACGTTCACAGATACGCAGTATTTT.

This clone was seen once. The rearrangement joins TRBV6-1 to TRBJ1-1, with TRBD1 matching 7 bases. Looked up from germline, CDR1 is MNHNS and CDR2 is SASEGT. The CDR3 runs 14 residues. The V gene end was trimmed by 0 bases and the J gene end by 8 bases; junction bases not matched to a gene: 6. The CDR3 DNA sequence: TGTGCCAGCAGTGAAGCTTGGGACAGCTTGGAAGCTTTCTTT. Protein product: CASSEAWDSLEAFF.

J is TRBJ1-5 and V is TRBV18; D unresolved. V gave up 2 bases and J gave up 0 bases, with 5 bases separating them. Germline V gene lookup returns CDR1 KGHSH and CDR2 LQKENI. The CDR3 runs 14 residues. CDR3 region: CASSPTDSNQPQHF. The CDR3 nucleotides read TGTGCCAGCTCACCAACGGATAGCAATCAGCCCCAGCATTTT.

The J gene is TRBJ1-3, the V gene TRBV10-2; no clear D gene. V lost 4 bases and J 3 bases, leaving 16 bases between the germline ends. The CDR3 is 16 amino acids. Germline values: CDR1 WSHSY, CDR2 SAAADI. The chain's CDR3 is CASSGLRASNGNTIYF. CDR3 sequence (DNA): TGCGCCAGCAGTGGGCTAAGGGCCAGTAATGGAAACACCATATATTTT.

Comment on this clone: Mismatch with germline at one junction end may stem from a read error. The V gene is TRBV7-7, the J gene TRBJ2-5; weak D call: TRBD2 (6 bases). CDR3 length equals 15 residues. Germline V gene data show CDR1 as SSHAT and CDR2 as FNYEAQ (reference sequence). CDR3 sequence (DNA): TGTGCTAGCAGCCGGGACTCGGGTGGAGTCGGGACCCAGTACTTC. Protein: CASSRDSGGVGTQYF.

The J gene is TRBJ1-5, the V gene TRBV19, with D maybe TRBD1 (5 bases). CDR1 LNHDA and CDR2 SQIVND come from the germline V gene (reference sequence). V shed 6 bases and J shed 3 bases, with 21 bases lying between them. This CDR3 region has 17 residues. CDR3 sequence reads: CASRATYVRDANQPQHF. The CDR3 bases are TGTGCCAGTAGGGCAACCTACGTCCGGGACGCCAATCAGCCCCAGCATTTT.

This chain connects TRBV4-2 to TRBJ1-5; 7 positions agree with TRBD1. Looked up from germline, CDR1 is LGHNA and CDR2 is YNFKEQ. The V segment lost 0 bases and the J segment 6 bases; nucleotides outside the gene matches: 8. The CDR3 has 16 amino acids. CDR3 loop: CASSQDQDPGGQPQHF. CDR3 nucleotides: TGTGCCAGCAGCCAAGATCAAGATCCAGGGGGTCAGCCCCAGCATTTT.

The chain combines TRBV29-1 with TRBJ2-7; 16 nucleotides agree with TRBD2. This CDR3 is built from 17 residues. Germline loops: CDR1 SQVTM, CDR2 ANQGSEA. Losses at the gene ends were 1 base for V and 3 bases for J; bases not matched to a gene: 6. CDR3 loop: CSVEGLGTSGRVYEQYF. DNA of the CDR3: TGCAGCGTTGAAGGCTTGGGGACTAGCGGGAGGGTCTACGAGCAGTACTTC.

The V call is TRBV5-5, the J call TRBJ1-2; unclear D gene. The CDR3 has 11 residues. The V end was cut by 2 bases, the J end by 10 bases, with 9 bases between. Germline assignment: CDR1 SGHKS and CDR2 YYEKEE (reference sequence). The chain's CDR3 is CASSFSSHYTF. CDR3 DNA sequence: TGTGCCAGCAGCTTTTCTTCCCACTACACCTTC.

The rearrangement links TRBV4-3 to TRBJ1-1; D possibly corresponds to TRBD1 (6 bases). Deletions cut 3 bases from V and 3 bases from J, with 17 bases between. The CDR3 has 16 amino acids. Germline V lookup: CDR1 LGHNA, CDR2 YSLEER. The CDR3 bases are TGCGCCAGCAGCCAGGAGGGGACAACGGTTTACACTGAAGCTTTCTTT. Translated, it gives CASSQEGTTVYTEAFF.

The genes are TRBV18 and TRBJ2-1; 8 bases line up with TRBD1. V was pared by 6 bases and J by 8 bases, with 9 bases of the junction left unmatched. The CDR3 spans 14 residues. Germline-derived CDR1 and CDR2 are KGHSH and LQKENI. The CDR3, as DNA: TGTGCCAGCTCCCCCGGACAGGGCGTGGATGAGCAGTTCTTC. It is translated as CASSPGQGVDEQFF.

The chain employs TRBV6-5 and TRBJ1-1, with 9 bases matching TRBD1. This CDR3 is built from 13 residues. V shed 2 bases and J 7 bases; nucleotides not matched to a gene: 2. The germline V gene encodes CDR1 MNHEY and CDR2 SVGAGI. The CDR3 DNA reads as TGTGCCAGCAGTTACCCGGACAGGGGTGAAGCTTTCTTT. It specifies CASSYPDRGEAFF.

CDR3 in amino acids: CASSLDRTARTEAFF. In nucleotides, the CDR3 is TGTGCCAGCAGCTTAGACAGGACAGCTAGGACTGAAGCTTTCTTT. This sequence joins TRBV7-9 and TRBJ1-1, with a possible D match to TRBD1 (6 bases). The CDR3 runs to 15 residues. Germline V CDR1 and CDR2: SEHNR, FQNEAQ (reference sequence). The V end lost 1 base, the J end lost 5 bases, and 14 bases lay between the germline ends.

The genes are TRBV6-5 and TRBJ2-7, with 7 positions matching TRBD2. V dropped 8 bases and J dropped 6; count of bases not matched to a gene: 7. Germline CDR1 MNHEY, CDR2 SVGAGI. This CDR3 region has 12 residues. In DNA, the CDR3 is TGTGCCAGCTTCCGGGGGGATGGCGAGCAGTACTTC. This codes for CASFRGDGEQYF.

V gene TRBV7-9 combines with J gene TRBJ1-4, with TRBD1 matching over 9 bases. Germline assignment: CDR1 SEHNR and CDR2 FQNEAQ (reference sequence). The CDR3 has 18 residues. V shed 5 bases and J 0 bases; nucleotides not matched to a gene: 10. In nucleotides, the CDR3 is TGTGCCAGCAGCGCCTACGTGGGACAGGGTTCAACTAATGAAAAACTGTTTTTT. Protein sequence: CASSAYVGQGSTNEKLFF.

V gene TRBV2 combines with J gene TRBJ2-7; D unclear. V gave up 1 base and J gave up 2 bases, with 9 bases separating them. Germline CDR1 is SNHLY and CDR2 is FYNNEI. The CDR3 is made up of 14 amino acids. As DNA, the CDR3 is TGTGCCAGCAGTGAAGGTGTCAGTACCTACGAGCAGTACTTC. Protein product: CASSEGVSTYEQYF.

The V and J genes are TRBV7-5 and TRBJ2-7; the table calls TRBD2, which could not be checked here. TRBV7-5 counts as a pseudogene. The CDR3 has 19 residues. CDR3 nucleotides: TGTGCCAGAACCTCTACCGGGCTAGCGGGAGGCCAGATGATCTACGAGCAGTACTTC. Protein product: CARTSTGLAGGQMIYEQYF.

V is TRBV5-6 and J is TRBJ2-5; 9 bases are a match to TRBD2. V trimming: 0 bases; J trimming: 5 bases; junction bases outside the gene matches: 8. The CDR3 consists of 16 residues. Germline V gene lookup returns CDR1 SGHDT and CDR2 YYEEEE. CDR3 loop: CASSLVSGSPQETQYF. Written as DNA, the CDR3 is TGTGCCAGCAGCTTGGTTAGCGGGAGCCCCCAGGAGACCCAGTACTTC.

V gene TRBV2 combines with J gene TRBJ2-5, with TRBD2 identical over 8 bases. Trimming took 7 bases from V and 5 from J; bases not matched to a gene: 9. The CDR3 is 14 amino acids. Germline V lookup: CDR1 SNHLY, CDR2 FYNNEI. The CDR3 loop is CASIGRGAAETQYF. For the CDR3, the DNA is TGTGCCAGCATAGGGCGGGGGGCGGCGGAGACCCAGTACTTC.

The chain combines TRBV7-2 with TRBJ1-3; tentative D call: TRBD1 (5 bases). Germline values: CDR1 SGHTA, CDR2 FQGNSA. V lost 5 bases and J 0 bases, leaving 8 bases between the germline ends. The CDR3 extends over 14 amino acids. CDR3 coding DNA: TGTGCCAGCAGCCAGGGATTCTCTGGAAACACCATATATTTT. Translation gives CASSQGFSGNTIYF.

This clone appeared a single time. The gene calls are TRBV10-1 and TRBJ2-7; 9 positions agree with TRBD1. The CDR3 has 15 residues. V lost 0 bases, J lost 3 bases, and 3 bases stayed unmatched. Germline CDR1 reads WNHNN; CDR2 reads SYGVQD (reference sequence). DNA for the CDR3: TGCGCCAGCAGTGAGTCCCCGGACAGGGGCTACGAGCAGTACTTC. Amino acid sequence: CASSESPDRGYEQYF.

The chain is built from TRBV6-1 and TRBJ1-1; D is undetermined. Germline V gives CDR1 MNHNS, CDR2 SASEGT. This CDR3 region has 13 residues. V lost 2 bases and J lost 3, with 7 bases in between. The CDR3 loop is CASSEQRDTEAFF. DNA of the CDR3: TGTGCCAGCAGTGAACAGAGGGACACTGAAGCTTTCTTT.

This clone was recorded once. The chain recombines TRBV6-1 with TRBJ1-6; D ambiguous. The CDR3 totals 14 residues. V was clipped by 1 base and J by 6 bases, with 7 bases between them. Germline loops: CDR1 MNHNS, CDR2 SASEGT. The CDR3 loop reads CASSEVPSNSPLHF. CDR3 sequence (DNA): TGTGCCAGCAGTGAAGTACCCAGTAATTCACCCCTCCACTTT.

The V call is TRBV6-5, the J call TRBJ1-1, with D possibly TRBD1 on 5 matching bases. CDR1 and CDR2 from the germline V gene are MNHEY and SVGAGI. CDR3 length: 15 amino acids. Trimming cost V 0 bases and J 3 bases, with 11 bases left between them. CDR3 nucleotide sequence: TGTGCCAGCAGTTACTCCCGGGGCCCAGACACTGAAGCTTTCTTT. Protein product: CASSYSRGPDTEAFF.

The chain has TRBV19 and TRBJ1-2; TRBD1 is a possible D gene (5 bases). Trimming removed 7 bases from V and 7 bases from J, with 19 bases in between. The CDR3 loop spans 14 amino acids. Germline V gene sequence: CDR1 LNHDA, CDR2 SQIVND (reference sequence). CDR3 in DNA: TGTGCCAGTACCACTCCCAGGGTTCCCCGTGGCTACACCTTC. As protein: CASTTPRVPRGYTF.

Points on this clone: A read error may produce the germline difference seen at one junction end. The chain employs TRBV5-1 and TRBJ2-2; no firm D call. Germline V gives CDR1 SGHRS, CDR2 YFSETQ. The CDR3 is 12 amino acids. CDR3 in amino acids: CAGSLEAGELFF. The CDR3 DNA sequence: TGCGCCGGCAGCCTTGAGGCCGGGGAGCTGTTTTTT.